These T cell receptor beta chains were read from a single sample in a study of cytomegalovirus exposure and HLA in healthy donors. The repertoire was sequenced with immunoSEQ multiplex PCR; TCRdb's copy has only in-frame clones and lacks some. Among about 130,000 clones listed, more than 80% were seen once. The sequencing sample was made of PBMCs. These receptors were taken from a man aged 35-49 years in good health and CMV-seronegative. CDR3s include the opening cysteine and the closing phenylalanine or tryptophan. The D gene is left open where the match is weak. Clone size is not always given. Where it is, it says once, few, many or a class for expanded clones.

TRBD1,.,TRBJ1-6,TRBV7-9,CASSFSTGGDSPLHF,TGTGCCAGCAGCTTTTCGACAGGGGGCGATTCACCCCTCCACTTT
.,.,TRBJ2-5,TRBV29-1,CSVAPGVGETQYF,TGCAGCGTTGCCCCGGGGGTAGGAGAGACCCAGTACTTC
.,.,TRBJ1-4,TRBV30,CAWSVGQYTNEKLFF,TGTGCCTGGAGTGTCGGACAATACACTAATGAAAAACTGTTTTTT
TRBD2,.,TRBJ2-3,TRBV5-4,CASRLAGTDTQYF,TGTGCCAGCCGGCTAGCGGGCACAGATACGCAGTATTTT
.,.,TRBJ1-2,TRBV28,CASSLSGTQVDTF,TGTGCCAGCAGTTTATCTGGCACCCAGGTGGACACCTTC
TRBD1,.,TRBJ1-5,TRBV28,CASSPTGQSNQPQHF,TGTGCCAGCAGCCCGACAGGGCAGAGCAATCAGCCCCAGCATTTT
.,.,TRBJ2-5,TRBV2,CASRARETQYF,TGTGCCAGCAGGGCCCGAGAGACCCAGTACTTC
.,.,TRBJ1-2,TRBV7-6,CASSVLGGNYGYTF,TGTGCCAGCAGCGTTCTGGGGGGGAACTATGGCTACACCTTC
TRBD1,.,TRBJ1-5,TRBV10-3,CAISKGTGTSNQPQHF,TGTGCCATCAGCAAAGGGACAGGGACGAGCAATCAGCCCCAGCATTTT
TRBD2,.,TRBJ2-1,TRBV30,CAWSKGLAGEDEQFF,TGTGCCTGGAGTAAGGGACTAGCGGGAGAGGATGAGCAGTTCTTC
.,.,TRBJ2-7,TRBV10-2,CASSIRPGTYEQYF,TGCGCCAGCAGTATCCGCCCCGGTACCTACGAGCAGTACTTC
.,.,TRBJ1-2,TRBV28,CASRRLVQGSRYGYTF,TGTGCCAGCAGGCGACTGGTCCAAGGGAGTAGGTATGGCTACACCTTC
.,.,TRBJ1-1,TRBV6-5,CASSYGGSSTEAFF,TGTGCCAGCAGTTACGGGGGGAGTTCCACTGAAGCTTTCTTT
.,.,TRBJ1-1,TRBV15,CATSRVGVTEAFF,TGTGCCACCAGCAGAGTAGGGGTGACTGAAGCTTTCTTT
.,.,TRBJ1-4,TRBV6-5,CASSYSTRTTEKLFF,TGTGCCAGCAGTTACTCGACCAGGACAACTGAAAAACTGTTTTTT
.,.,TRBJ2-1,TRBV5-4,CASSLDPEGYNEQFF,TGTGCCAGCAGCTTAGACCCGGAGGGCTACAATGAGCAGTTCTTC
TRBD1,.,TRBJ1-2,TRBV7-2,CASSPPDRDYGYTF,TGTGCCAGCAGCCCCCCGGACAGGGACTATGGCTACACCTTC
.,.,TRBJ1-5,TRBV19,CASRSDRFYSNQPQHF,TGTGCCAGTAGGTCAGACAGATTCTATAGCAATCAGCCCCAGCATTTT
TRBD1,.,TRBJ1-2,TRBV25-1,CASSDPGTGSNYGYTF,TGTGCCAGCAGTGACCCGGGGACAGGGTCCAACTATGGCTACACCTTC
.,.,TRBJ2-7,TRBV11-2,CASSLALTHTYEQYF,TGTGCCAGCAGCTTAGCCCTCACCCATACATACGAGCAGTACTTC
.,.,TRBJ1-6,TRBV6-1,CASSEMGAGSPLHF,TGTGCCAGCAGTGAAATGGGGGCCGGTTCACCCCTCCACTTT
TRBD2,.,TRBJ2-7,TRBV4-1,CASSQDLPSGGPYEQYF,TGCGCCAGCAGCCAAGATCTCCCTAGCGGGGGTCCCTACGAGCAGTACTTC
TRBD1,.,TRBJ2-7,TRBV7-8,CASSSTGVEQYF,TGTGCCAGCAGCTCTACAGGGGTCGAGCAGTACTTC
TRBD2,.,TRBJ2-7,TRBV5-6,CASSSTAGESEQYF,TGTGCCAGCAGCTCCACCGCGGGGGAAAGCGAGCAGTACTTC
.,.,TRBJ1-1,TRBV5-4,CASSFGMRTEAFF,TGTGCCAGCAGCTTCGGGATGAGAACTGAAGCTTTCTTT
.,.,TRBJ2-5,TRBV2,CASSEGEVGVLRTQYF,TGTGCCAGCAGTGAAGGGGAGGTAGGGGTGCTCAGGACCCAGTACTTC
.,few,TRBJ1-1,TRBV10-3,CAISETRGNTEAFF,TGTGCCATCAGTGAGACCAGGGGGAACACTGAAGCTTTCTTT
TRBD2,.,TRBJ2-3,TRBV10-3,CASSGVGEAGGGPLYF,TGTGCCTCGAGTGGGGTCGGGGAAGCGGGAGGGGGGCCCTTGTATTTT
.,.,TRBJ1-5,TRBV28,CASTGVQWNQPQHF,TGTGCCAGCACCGGGGTACAGTGGAATCAGCCCCAGCATTTT
.,.,TRBJ2-7,TRBV4-1,CASSQEAGVAYEQYF,TGCGCCAGCAGCCAAGAGGCCGGGGTCGCCTACGAGCAGTACTTC
.,.,TRBJ2-3,TRBV6-1,CASSHSGTSTDTQYF,TGTGCCAGCAGTCATAGCGGAACTAGCACAGATACGCAGTATTTT
TRBD1,.,TRBJ2-3,TRBV27,CASRRSGQSTDTQYF,TGTGCCAGCAGGCGGTCGGGACAGAGCACAGATACGCAGTATTTT
.,.,TRBJ1-4,TRBV29-1,CSVAGHTGEKLFF,TGCAGCGTTGCGGGCCATACGGGGGAAAAACTGTTTTTT
.,few,TRBJ1-4,TRBV6-1,CASSEIFAGINEKLFF,TGTGCCAGCAGTGAAATTTTTGCAGGGATTAATGAAAAACTGTTTTTT
TRBD2,.,TRBJ2-3,TRBV6-1,CASNLAGKGDTQYF,TGTGCCAGCAACCTAGCGGGGAAGGGAGATACGCAGTATTTT
.,.,TRBJ1-6,TRBV5-8,CASSSAGRVGHF,TGTGCCAGCAGCTCCGCAGGCAGGGTAGGCCACTTT
.,.,TRBJ2-7,TRBV28,CASSRQGTGEQYF,TGTGCCAGCAGCAGGCAGGGGACGGGCGAGCAGTACTTC
.,.,TRBJ1-2,TRBV2,CASSEFGTGIDGYTF,TGTGCCAGCAGTGAATTCGGAACAGGGATAGATGGCTACACCTTC
.,.,TRBJ1-5,TRBV18,CASSPEKPGDEVAGQPQHF,TGTGCCAGCTCACCAGAAAAACCAGGGGACGAGGTGGCGGGTCAGCCCCAGCATTTT
TRBD1,.,TRBJ2-6,TRBV28,CASSTQQGAGANVLTF,TGTGCCAGCAGTACCCAACAGGGGGCTGGGGCCAACGTCCTGACTTTC
.,few,TRBJ2-5,TRBV2,CASSEFVEETQYF,TGTGCCAGCAGTGAGTTCGTAGAAGAGACCCAGTACTTC
.,.,TRBJ1-4,TRBV19,CASNSVNEKLFF,TGTGCCAGTAATAGCGTTAATGAAAAACTGTTTTTT
.,once,TRBJ2-7,TRBV28,CASSPGSYEQYF,TGTGCCAGCAGCCCAGGCTCCTACGAGCAGTACTTC